This T cell receptor (beta chain) was obtained from a study of cytomegalovirus exposure and HLA in healthy donors. Study overall: Samples from HLA-typed donors yielded 65 million to 90 million unique TCRs in an early data release.

PCR involved 60 Vbeta and 13 Jbeta primers. Some clones are missing from TCRdb's copy, which holds only in-frame ones; the method was immunoSEQ multiplex PCR. The sample has about 140,000 clones; 79% are singletons. Germline CDR1 SGHRS, CDR2 YFSETQ. There are 16 residues in the CDR3. V lost 0 bases and J 7 bases, leaving 16 bases between the germline ends. Overall study findings and caveats: Only CMV serostatus was available as immune exposure information. The authors judged a highly shared variant cluster likely a sequencing artifact.

This clone was detected only once. Its antigen is undetermined. This chain links TRBV5-1 with TRBJ1-4; D gene ambiguous. The clonotype originates from a male donor in good health and CMV-seronegative. The sample consisted of PBMCs. CDR3 protein: CASSLEPSPGGEKLFF. Here the CDR3 DNA reads TGCGCCAGCAGCTTGGAACCTTCCCCCGGTGGTGAAAAACTGTTTTTT.